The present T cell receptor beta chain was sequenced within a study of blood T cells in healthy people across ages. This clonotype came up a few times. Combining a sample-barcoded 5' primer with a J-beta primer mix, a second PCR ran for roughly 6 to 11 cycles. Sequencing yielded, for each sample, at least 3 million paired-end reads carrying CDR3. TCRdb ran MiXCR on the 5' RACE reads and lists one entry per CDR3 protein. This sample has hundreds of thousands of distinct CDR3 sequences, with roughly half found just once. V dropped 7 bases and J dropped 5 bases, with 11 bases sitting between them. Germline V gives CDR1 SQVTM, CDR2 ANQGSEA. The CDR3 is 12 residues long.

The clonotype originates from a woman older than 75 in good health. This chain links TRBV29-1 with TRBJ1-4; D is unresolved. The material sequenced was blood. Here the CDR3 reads CSAKTGNEKLFF. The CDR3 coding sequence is TGCAGCGCTAAGACGGGGAATGAAAAACTGTTTTTT.